Shown below are 22 T cell receptor beta chains from a single sample sequenced in a study of cytomegalovirus exposure and HLA in healthy donors (dated by TCRdb to 2016 to 2017). Libraries were prepared through the immunoSEQ multiplex PCR assay. For the multiplex PCR, a mixture combining 60 forward primers for TCR Vbeta segments and 13 reverse primers for TCR Jbeta segments was used. The clones in this table, taken by TCRdb from immuneACCESS, are in-frame only. Not every clone is retained; where verified, under half of the shortfall comes from an unresolved V gene, and the cause of the rest is unknown. The sample table contains about 180,000 clones; only one count was recorded for around three quarters of them. The ten largest clones take up less than 2.5% of the sample. Input material: PBMCs. The source of these receptors is a woman aged 30 to 39 in good health and CMV-seropositive.

This sequence joins TRBV7-9 and TRBJ2-1; 8 nucleotides agree with TRBD1. With 7 bases clipped from V and 8 bases from J, the junction kept 16 bases outside the gene matches. The germline CDR1 and CDR2 sequences are SEHNR and FQNEAQ (reference sequence). The CDR3 is 16 residues long. CDR3 loop: CASTEWTGTGPDEQFF. The DNA of the CDR3 is TGTGCCAGCACCGAATGGACAGGGACTGGACCAGATGAGCAGTTCTTC.

The chain combines TRBV4-1 with TRBJ2-5, with TRBD2 identical over 11 bases. After removal of 2 bases from V and 3 bases from J, the junction contained 11 bases not matched to a gene. Germline CDR1 and CDR2: MGHRA and YSYEKL. The CDR3 consists of 18 residues. The CDR3 DNA follows: TGCGCCAGCAGCCAACTGTATTGGACTAGCGGGTTTAAAGAGACCCAGTACTTC. Amino acids: CASSQLYWTSGFKETQYF.

The chain is built from TRBV4-3 and TRBJ2-2, with TRBD2 matching over 10 bases. The CDR3 sequence is 15 residues long. Looked up from germline, CDR1 is LGHNA and CDR2 is YSLEER. The junction had 0 bases not matched to a gene; V was cut back by 1 base and J by 4 bases. In DNA, the CDR3 is TGCGCCAGCAGCCAAGGGACTAGCGGCACCGGGGAGCTGTTTTTT. Protein: CASSQGTSGTGELFF.

The V and J genes are TRBV11-2 and TRBJ2-1; 8 bases align to TRBD2. V lost 5 bases and J lost 8; bases outside the gene matches: 8. The CDR3 is made up of 14 amino acids. Per the germline V gene, CDR1 is SGHAT and CDR2 is FQNNGV. CDR3 sequence reads: CASSPGLAAYEQFF. CDR3 nucleotide sequence: TGTGCCAGCAGCCCCGGACTAGCCGCCTATGAGCAGTTCTTC.

DNA of the CDR3: TGTGCCAGCAGCCAAGACGAAAGGGGCGCTCAGCCCCAGCATTTT. Protein sequence: CASSQDERGAQPQHF. J is TRBJ1-5 and V is TRBV4-2; D possibly corresponds to TRBD1 (5 bases). Germline V lookup: CDR1 LGHNA, CDR2 YNFKEQ. This CDR3 is built from 15 residues. V was trimmed by 0 bases and J by 6 bases, leaving 12 bases between them.

The rearrangement links TRBV5-1 to TRBJ1-1, with TRBD1 identical over 11 bases. Trimming cost V 3 bases and J 0 bases; bases outside gene matches: 1. The germline gives CDR1 SGHRS, CDR2 YFSETQ. The CDR3 is made up of 15 amino acids. The CDR3 region is CASSSDRGLNTEAFF. Here the CDR3 DNA reads TGCGCCAGCAGCTCGGACAGGGGGCTGAACACTGAAGCTTTCTTT.

V is TRBV5-4 and J is TRBJ2-7, with D possibly TRBD1 on 6 matching bases. Trimming removed 4 bases from V and 0 bases from J, with 14 bases in between. Germline V gene sequence: CDR1 SGHNT, CDR2 YYREEE (reference sequence). The CDR3 sequence is 15 residues long. The CDR3 loop reads CASSLRLGHSYEQYF. The CDR3 nucleotides are TGTGCCAGCAGCCTCAGGCTGGGACACTCCTACGAGCAGTACTTC.

The rearrangement uses TRBV30 and TRBJ1-6, with D maybe TRBD1 (5 bases). The CDR3 runs 17 residues. V gave up 3 bases and J gave up 3 bases, with 18 bases separating them. The germline gives CDR1 GTSNPN, CDR2 SVGIG (reference sequence). The CDR3 DNA follows: TGTGCCTGGAGCCGCATAGGTGGGGCACTCTATAATTCACCCCTCCACTTT. Translated, it gives CAWSRIGGALYNSPLHF.

The CDR3 region has the DNA TGTGCCAGCAGTGTAGGAGGGAGGAAACTGTTTTTT. Encoded protein: CASSVGGRKLFF. The V gene is TRBV28, the J gene TRBJ1-4; no definite D call. CDR1 and CDR2 from the germline V gene are MDHEN and SYDVKM. There are 12 residues in the CDR3. The V end lost 5 bases, the J end lost 11 bases, and 12 bases lay between the germline ends.

The chain joins TRBV14 to TRBJ2-5; unclear D gene. The tail of the sequence fits TRBJ2-7 better, so the J call may be wrong. The CDR3 spans 17 residues. CDR1 is SGHDN, CDR2 FVKESK, per germline. The DNA for the CDR3 is TGTGCCAGCAGCCAAGATCAACACAAGCTGGGCTCCTACGAGCAGTACTTC. It specifies CASSQDQHKLGSYEQYF.

The chain joins TRBV7-9 to TRBJ2-2; 11 bases line up with TRBD2. Trimming removed 3 bases from V and 6 bases from J; junction bases left unmatched: 6. The CDR3 is 16 residues long. Germline V CDR1 and CDR2: SEHNR, FQNEAQ (reference sequence). CDR3 sequence: CASSFLAGGPPGELFF. The CDR3 DNA sequence: TGTGCCAGCAGCTTCTTAGCGGGGGGGCCCCCCGGGGAGCTGTTTTTT.

As to this clone: At one boundary the junction diverges from the germline segment, which might be a read error. The chain is built from TRBV15 and TRBJ2-6; D is perhaps TRBD2 (6 bases). CDR1 is LNHNV, CDR2 YYDKDF, per germline (reference sequence). CDR3 length: 14 residues. Here the CDR3 reads CATSGGSGANGLTF. In DNA form, the CDR3 reads TGTGCCACCAGCGGAGGGAGTGGGGCCAACGGCCTGACTTTC.

The chain links TRBV28 to TRBJ1-5; a weak D match, TRBD1 (6 bases). This CDR3 contains 17 residues. V lost 7 bases and J lost 6, with 25 bases in between. Germline-derived CDR1 and CDR2 are MDHEN and SYDVKM. The CDR3 DNA reads as TGTGCCAGCACCTCCGCCTCCGACAGGAACAAGGGTCAGCCCCAGCATTTT. Protein product: CASTSASDRNKGQPQHF.

The V and J genes are TRBV27 and TRBJ2-5; 7 positions match TRBD1. V trimming: 5 bases; J trimming: 3 bases; junction bases outside the gene matches: 9. CDR1 is MNHEY and CDR2 is SMNVEV in the germline V gene (reference sequence). The CDR3 contains 15 residues. In nucleotides, the CDR3 is TGTGCCAGCAGTCCTTTCGCCGGGACAGAAGAGACCCAGTACTTC. Amino acids: CASSPFAGTEETQYF.

CDR3 protein: CASSLVGGHQYF. For the CDR3, the DNA is TGTGCCAGCAGCTTAGTAGGTGGGCATCAGTACTTC. This chain links TRBV7-2 with TRBJ2-7, with D unresolved. The germline V gene has CDR1 SGHTA and CDR2 FQGNSA. This CDR3 spans 12 amino acids. V lost 1 base and J 10 bases, leaving 11 bases between the germline ends. The full variable domain, in which reference TRBV7-2 and TRBJ2-7 provide the parts outside the CDR3, is GAGVSQSPSNKVTEKGKDVELRCDPISGHTALYWYRQSLGQGLEFLIYFQGNSAPDKSGLPSDRFSAERTGGSVSTLTIQRTQQEDSAVYLCASSLVGGHQYFGPGTRLTVT.

By share, this clone counts as medium-sized. The chain uses TRBV7-9 and TRBJ1-3; 12 positions agree with TRBD1. Germline V gene lookup returns CDR1 SEHNR and CDR2 FQNEAQ (reference sequence). V was pared by 6 bases and J by 0 bases, with 3 bases of the junction left unmatched. The CDR3 sequence is 16 residues long. The CDR3 region has the DNA TGTGCCAGCAGGGGGGACAGGGGGCTCTCTGGAAACACCATATATTTT. Protein sequence: CASRGDRGLSGNTIYF.

This chain links TRBV5-1 with TRBJ2-5; 9 nucleotides line up with TRBD1. Trimming removed 4 bases from V and 5 bases from J; junction bases left unmatched: 6. The CDR3 has 14 amino acids. Germline V gene sequence: CDR1 SGHRS, CDR2 YFSETQ. CDR3 loop: CASSRDRAHETQYF. The CDR3 DNA follows: TGCGCCAGCAGCCGGGACAGGGCCCATGAGACCCAGTACTTC.

This clone has just one count. This chain connects TRBV28 to TRBJ2-7, with 9 bases matching TRBD1. Germline CDR1 reads MDHEN; CDR2 reads SYDVKM. The J segment lost 6 bases and the V segment lost 5 bases, leaving 14 bases of the junction unmatched. The CDR3 has 16 amino acids. CDR3 DNA sequence: TGTGCCAGCAGTCAACCTCCCGGGACAGGGCGAGCCGAGCAGTACTTC. Residues: CASSQPPGTGRAEQYF.

The chain uses TRBV4-1 and TRBJ1-6; D not certain. V was pared by 2 bases and J by 0 bases, with 8 bases between. CDR1 is MGHRA, CDR2 YSYEKL, per germline. The CDR3 is 16 amino acids. CDR3 sequence: CASSQREFSYNSPLHF. DNA of the CDR3: TGCGCCAGCAGCCAAAGGGAGTTCTCCTATAATTCACCCCTCCACTTT.

This rearrangement joins TRBV19 to TRBJ1-2; 9 nucleotides match TRBD1. CDR1 and CDR2 (germline): LNHDA, SQIVND (reference sequence). The CDR3 length is 12 residues. V shed 9 bases, J shed 8 bases, and the junction held 7 bases outside the gene matches. Written as DNA, the CDR3 is TGTGCCAGCACCGGACAGGGGCAAGGCTACACCTTC. Translation gives CASTGQGQGYTF.

This clone showed up just a few times. The chain uses TRBV5-1 and TRBJ2-1; 11 bases align to TRBD2. There are 14 residues in the CDR3. Germline CDR1 and CDR2: SGHRS and YFSETQ. V was clipped by 3 bases and J by 7 bases; unmatched bases: 3. CDR3: CASSYSGGGNEQFF. The CDR3 DNA reads as TGCGCCAGCAGCTATAGCGGGGGGGGGAATGAGCAGTTCTTC.

This chain connects TRBV19 to TRBJ1-5; the match to TRBD1 covers 8 bases. Germline lookup yields CDR1 LNHDA and CDR2 SQIVND (reference sequence). The ends lost 4 bases at V and 4 bases at J; junction bases unmatched: 6. The CDR3 loop spans 15 amino acids. CDR3 in amino acids: CASSTGTGGNQPQHF. As DNA, the CDR3 is TGTGCCAGTAGTACCGGGACAGGCGGGAATCAGCCCCAGCATTTT. The whole variable domain, filled in from reference TRBV19 and TRBJ1-5, reads DGGITQSPKYLFRKEGQNVTLSCEQNLNHDAMYWYRQDPGQGLRLIYYSQIVNDFQKGDIAEGYSVSREKKESFPLTVTSAQKNPTAFYLCASSTGTGGNQPQHFGDGTRLSIL.